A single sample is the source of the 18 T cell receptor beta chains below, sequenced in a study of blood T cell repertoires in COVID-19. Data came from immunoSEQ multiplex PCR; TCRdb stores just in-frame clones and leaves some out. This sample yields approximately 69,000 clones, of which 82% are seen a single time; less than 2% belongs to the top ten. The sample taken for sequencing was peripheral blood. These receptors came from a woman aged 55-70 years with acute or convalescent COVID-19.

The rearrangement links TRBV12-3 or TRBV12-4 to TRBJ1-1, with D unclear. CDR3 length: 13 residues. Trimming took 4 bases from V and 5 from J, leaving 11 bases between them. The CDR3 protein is CASSYGGKTEAFF. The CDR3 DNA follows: TGTGCCAGCAGTTATGGAGGAAAGACTGAAGCTTTCTTT.

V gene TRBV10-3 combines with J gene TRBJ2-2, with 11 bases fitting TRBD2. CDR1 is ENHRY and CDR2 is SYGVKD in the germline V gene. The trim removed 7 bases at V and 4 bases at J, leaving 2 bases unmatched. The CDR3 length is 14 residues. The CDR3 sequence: CAITGTSGTGELFF. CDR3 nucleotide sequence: TGTGCCATCACCGGGACTAGCGGCACCGGGGAGCTGTTTTTT.

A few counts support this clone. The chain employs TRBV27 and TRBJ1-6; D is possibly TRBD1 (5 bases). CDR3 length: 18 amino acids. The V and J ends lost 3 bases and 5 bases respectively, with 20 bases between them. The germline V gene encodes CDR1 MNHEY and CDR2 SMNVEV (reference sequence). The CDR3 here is CASSFMGNPQGNNSPLHF. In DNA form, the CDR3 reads TGTGCCAGCAGTTTCATGGGGAACCCTCAGGGAAATAATTCACCCCTCCACTTT.

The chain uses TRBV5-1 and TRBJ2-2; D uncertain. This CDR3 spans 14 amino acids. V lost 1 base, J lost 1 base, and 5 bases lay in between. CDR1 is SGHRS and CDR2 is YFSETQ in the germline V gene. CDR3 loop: CASSLSQNTGELFF. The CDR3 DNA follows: TGCGCCAGCAGCTTGTCACAGAACACCGGGGAGCTGTTTTTT. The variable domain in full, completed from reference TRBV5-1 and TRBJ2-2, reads KAGVTQTPRYLIKTRGQQVTLSCSPISGHRSVSWYQQTPGQGLQFLFEYFSETQRNKGNFPGRFSGRQFSNSRSEMNVSTLELGDSALYLCASSLSQNTGELFFGEGSRLTVL.

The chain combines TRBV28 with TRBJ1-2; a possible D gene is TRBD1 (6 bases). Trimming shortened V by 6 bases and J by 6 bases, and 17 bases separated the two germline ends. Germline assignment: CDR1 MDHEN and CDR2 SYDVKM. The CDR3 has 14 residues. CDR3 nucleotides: TGTGCCAGCAGCGTGGGGGGGGCGCAGGATGGCTACACCTTC. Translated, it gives CASSVGGAQDGYTF.

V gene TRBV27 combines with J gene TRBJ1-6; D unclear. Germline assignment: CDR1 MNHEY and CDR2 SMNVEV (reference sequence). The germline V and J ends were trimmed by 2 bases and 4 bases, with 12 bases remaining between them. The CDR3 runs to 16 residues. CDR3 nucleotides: TGTGCCAGCAGTTTAAGCCCTTCGATTTATAATTCACCCCTCCACTTT. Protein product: CASSLSPSIYNSPLHF.

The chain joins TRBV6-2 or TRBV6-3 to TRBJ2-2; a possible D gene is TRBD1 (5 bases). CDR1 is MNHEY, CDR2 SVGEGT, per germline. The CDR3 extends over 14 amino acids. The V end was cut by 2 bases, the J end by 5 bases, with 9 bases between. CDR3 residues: CASSYKGQTGELFF. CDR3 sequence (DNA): TGTGCCAGCAGTTACAAGGGGCAGACCGGGGAGCTGTTTTTT.

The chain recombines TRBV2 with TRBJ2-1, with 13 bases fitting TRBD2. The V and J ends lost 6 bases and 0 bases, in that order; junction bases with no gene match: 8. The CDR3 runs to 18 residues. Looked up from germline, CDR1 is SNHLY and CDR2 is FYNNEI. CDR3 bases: TGTGCCAGCAGACGGACTAGCGGGAGAGCAGGCTCCTACAATGAGCAGTTCTTC. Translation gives CASRRTSGRAGSYNEQFF.

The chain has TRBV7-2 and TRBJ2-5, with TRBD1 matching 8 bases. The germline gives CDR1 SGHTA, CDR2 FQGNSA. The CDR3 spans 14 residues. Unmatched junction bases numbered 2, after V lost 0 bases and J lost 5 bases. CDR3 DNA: TGTGCCAGCAGCTTAGCTGGACAGGGCGAGACCCAGTACTTC. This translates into CASSLAGQGETQYF.

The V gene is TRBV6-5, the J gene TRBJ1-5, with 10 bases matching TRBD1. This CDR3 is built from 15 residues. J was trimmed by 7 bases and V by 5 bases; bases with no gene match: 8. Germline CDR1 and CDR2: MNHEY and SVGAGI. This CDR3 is CASSIRDRGGQPQHF. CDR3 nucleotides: TGTGCCAGCAGTATCCGGGACAGGGGTGGCCAGCCCCAGCATTTT.

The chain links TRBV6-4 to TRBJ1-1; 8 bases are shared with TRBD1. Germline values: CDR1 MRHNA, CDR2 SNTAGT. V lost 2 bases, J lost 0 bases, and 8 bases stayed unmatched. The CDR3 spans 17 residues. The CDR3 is CASSDRTGIPMNTEAFF. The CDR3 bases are TGTGCCAGCAGTGACCGGACAGGGATCCCCATGAACACTGAAGCTTTCTTT.

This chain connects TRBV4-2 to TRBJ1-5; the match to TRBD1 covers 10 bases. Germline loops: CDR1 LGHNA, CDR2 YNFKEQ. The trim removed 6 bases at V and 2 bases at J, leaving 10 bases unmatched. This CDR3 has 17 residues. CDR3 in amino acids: CASSPNPGTGGNQPQHF. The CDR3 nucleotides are TGTGCCAGCAGTCCCAACCCCGGGACAGGGGGCAATCAGCCCCAGCATTTT.

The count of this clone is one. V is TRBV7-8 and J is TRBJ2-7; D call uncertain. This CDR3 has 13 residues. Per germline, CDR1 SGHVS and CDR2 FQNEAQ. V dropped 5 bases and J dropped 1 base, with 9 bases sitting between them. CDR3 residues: CASSERRSYEQYF. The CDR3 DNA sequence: TGTGCCAGCAGCGAACGCCGGTCCTACGAGCAGTACTTC.

CDR3 sequence (DNA): TGTGCCAGCAGTGAGCTACCAGGCTATGGCTACACCTTC. Amino acid sequence: CASSELPGYGYTF. The chain joins TRBV6-1 to TRBJ1-2, with D uncertain. CDR1 and CDR2 (germline): MNHNS, SASEGT. The CDR3 spans 13 residues. Trimming shortened V by 3 bases and J by 4 bases, and 9 bases separated the two germline ends.

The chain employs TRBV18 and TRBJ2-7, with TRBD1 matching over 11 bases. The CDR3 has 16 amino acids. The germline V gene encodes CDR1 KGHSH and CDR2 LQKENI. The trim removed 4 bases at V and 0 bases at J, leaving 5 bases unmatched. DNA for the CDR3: TGTGCCAGCTCACAAAGGGACAGGGGGTACTCCTACGAGCAGTACTTC. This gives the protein CASSQRDRGYSYEQYF.

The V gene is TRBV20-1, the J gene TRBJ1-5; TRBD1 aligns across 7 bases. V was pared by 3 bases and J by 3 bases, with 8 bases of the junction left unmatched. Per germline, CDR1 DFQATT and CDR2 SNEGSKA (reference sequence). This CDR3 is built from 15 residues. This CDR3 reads CSASPTGNVNQPQHF. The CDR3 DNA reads TGCAGTGCTAGTCCGACAGGGAACGTCAATCAGCCCCAGCATTTT.

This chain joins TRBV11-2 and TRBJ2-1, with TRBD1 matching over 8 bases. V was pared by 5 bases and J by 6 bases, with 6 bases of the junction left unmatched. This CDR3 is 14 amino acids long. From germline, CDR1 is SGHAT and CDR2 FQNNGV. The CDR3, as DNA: TGTGCCAGCAGCCGGACAGGGACGGGCAATGAGCAGTTCTTC. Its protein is CASSRTGTGNEQFF.

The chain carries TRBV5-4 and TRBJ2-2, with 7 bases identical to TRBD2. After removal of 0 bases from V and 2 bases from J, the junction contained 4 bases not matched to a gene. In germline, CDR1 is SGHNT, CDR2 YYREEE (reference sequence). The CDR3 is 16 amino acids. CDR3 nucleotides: TGTGCCAGCAGCTTGGGGCGGGGGTTTAACACCGGGGAGCTGTTTTTT. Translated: CASSLGRGFNTGELFF.